This T cell receptor beta chain was captured by sequencing in a study of blood T cell repertoires in COVID-19. The overall study: Sites in the United States, Italy and Spain provided acute and convalescent COVID-19 samples. T cells, B-cell-depleted T cells, or PBMCs provided the cDNA or gDNA that served as material.

Original processing notes: Reference gene primer amplification yielded estimated nucleated cell counts. This table comes from immunoSEQ multiplex PCR, and its TCRdb copy is limited to in-frame clones, with some not included. That table is the source of V, J and clone size, and D and trimming were worked out from the DNA. The data contain 210,000 or so clones, just over 90% of them singletons. This CDR3 spans 15 amino acids. V dropped 2 bases and J dropped 0; count of bases not matched to a gene: 3. Germline V gene lookup returns CDR1 MNHEY and CDR2 SVGAGI. Sequenced material: peripheral blood. The TCR was taken from a man aged 25 to 40 with acute or convalescent COVID-19. This rearrangement joins TRBV6-5 to TRBJ1-1, with TRBD1 identical over 7 bases. In DNA, the CDR3 is TGTGCCAGCAGTTACAGGGGGACAGTGAACACTGAAGCTTTCTTT. This encodes CASSYRGTVNTEAFF.